This TCR beta chain came from a study of regulatory T cells in long-lasting Graves disease. This CDR3 spans 14 amino acids. With V trimmed by 6 bases and J by 6 bases, 10 bases remained unmatched. Germline V gene data show CDR1 as SNHLY and CDR2 as FYNNEI. In this sample, this clonotype turned up many times. HTBI primers from iRepertoire and Arm-PCR of CDR3 regions yielded the TCR beta libraries. Via MiXCR, TCRdb re-called the multiplex PCR reads, giving one row per CDR3 protein. The sample yields approximately 290,000 distinct CDR3 sequences, under 25% seen once. This sample's time point: persistent/refractory GD, antithyroid drugs over 5 years with positive TRAb. Extracted PBMC RNA gave rise to the TCR library.

This specimen was peripheral blood mononuclear cells (PBMCs), taken when the disease was refractory, from a patient treated with antithyroid drugs. The chain uses TRBV2 and TRBJ1-1; 7 bases are shared with TRBD1. The sequence derives from a female donor with Graves disease. CDR3 sequence reads: CASRGDRTDAEAFF. DNA of the CDR3: TGTGCCAGCAGAGGGGACAGAACAGATGCTGAAGCTTTCTTT.